These T cell receptor beta chains were read from a single sample in a study of blood T cell repertoires in COVID-19. The protocol was immunoSEQ multiplex PCR, while the TCRdb copy is restricted to in-frame clones and leaves out a portion. There are 250,000 or so clones in the sample; around 90% occur only once, and more than 1.2% lies in the top ten. Specimen: peripheral blood. All receptors derive from an elderly man with acute or convalescent COVID-19. Both conserved end residues are part of each CDR3. A D gene is named only where the DNA matches it firmly. The listing skips clone size in some rows; elsewhere it reads once, few, many or a size class.

size	D	J	length	V	DNA	CDR3
.	.	TRBJ1-1	15	TRBV5-6	TGTGCCAGCAGCTTGTTGCCTGGGCTTAACACTGAAGCTTTCTTT	CASSLLPGLNTEAFF
.	.	TRBJ1-2	14	TRBV18	TGTGCCAGCTCTTTCGGACAGACTCTAGATGGCTACACCTTC	CASSFGQTLDGYTF
.	.	TRBJ1-5	13	TRBV19	TGTGCCAGTAGCCCGGGGACTTATCAGCCCCAGCATTTT	CASSPGTYQPQHF
.	.	TRBJ2-6	14	TRBV19	TGTGCCAGTAATCGGGTGTCTGGGGCCAACGTCCTGACTTTC	CASNRVSGANVLTF
.	.	TRBJ2-1	13	TRBV16	TGTGCCAGCAGCCAAGATCGTCTCGGTGAGCAGTTCTTC	CASSQDRLGEQFF
.	.	TRBJ2-7	14	TRBV9	TGTGCCAGCAGCGTAGATGGCGGGCCTTACGAGCAGTACTTC	CASSVDGGPYEQYF
once	TRBD2	TRBJ2-1	16	TRBV5-1	TGCGCCAGCAGCTTGGCCAGCACGGGGGGATACAATGAGCAGTTCTTC	CASSLASTGGYNEQFF
.	TRBD1	TRBJ2-1	15	TRBV19	TGTGCCAGTAGTATAGGTACAGGGGGCGAGTATGAGCAGTTCTTC	CASSIGTGGEYEQFF
few	.	TRBJ1-2	17	TRBV18	TGTGCCAGCTCATCGCGGAACAGGGCCGCAGCTAACTATGGCTACACCTTC	CASSSRNRAAANYGYTF
.	.	TRBJ1-5	18	TRBV19	TGTGCCAGTAGGGAGACTAGAGTGGGTGGGAGCTACAATCAGCCCCAGCATTTT	CASRETRVGGSYNQPQHF
.	.	TRBJ1-5	15	TRBV19	TGTGCCAGTAGTATAGTCTGGCATAGCAATCAGCCCCAGCATTTT	CASSIVWHSNQPQHF
.	TRBD1	TRBJ1-2	15	TRBV28	TGTGCCAGCAGTTTCCCTTCGGGACAGGGGTACGGCTACACCTTC	CASSFPSGQGYGYTF
.	.	TRBJ2-5	12	TRBV29-1	TGCAGCTTCCGGGGGACGCAAGAGACCCAGTACTTC	CSFRGTQETQYF
.	TRBD2	TRBJ2-1	12	TRBV7-2	TGTGCCAGCAGCTGGATGACTAGCGTTCAGTTCTTC	CASSWMTSVQFF
.	.	TRBJ2-7	13	TRBV7-3	TGTGCCAGCAGCTTTATGGACTGGGGCGAGCAGTACTTC	CASSFMDWGEQYF
.	TRBD2	TRBJ2-1	14	TRBV2	TGTGCCAGCCGACGGGGGGTGGGATACAATGAGCAGTTCTTC	CASRRGVGYNEQFF
.	TRBD1	TRBJ2-1	15	TRBV28	TGTGCCAGCAGTTCAGCCCCCGGACAGGGACATGAGCAGTTCTTC	CASSSAPGQGHEQFF
.	.	TRBJ2-2	15	TRBV5-1	TGCGCCAGCAGCTTGAACACAGCGAACACCGGGGAGCTGTTTTTT	CASSLNTANTGELFF
.	TRBD1	TRBJ1-1	13	TRBV3-1/TRBV3-2	TGTGCCAGCAGCGACAGGGGATATTGGCGTGCTTTCTTT	CASSDRGYWRAFF
.	.	TRBJ1-2	14	TRBV6-5	TGTGCCAGCAGTTACAGACACCTTAACTATGGCTACACCTTC	CASSYRHLNYGYTF
.	TRBD1	TRBJ2-1	14	TRBV10-3	TGTGCCATCAGGACAGGGTACTCTTACAATGAGCAGTTCTTC	CAIRTGYSYNEQFF
.	TRBD2	TRBJ2-1	15	TRBV4-2	TGTGCCAGCAGCCCCGCCGGGGGGACGCACAATGAGCAGTTCTTC	CASSPAGGTHNEQFF
.	.	TRBJ1-1	13	TRBV3-1/TRBV3-2	TGTGCCAGCAGCCAAGGGAGGTGGACTGAAGCTTTCTTT	CASSQGRWTEAFF